The following is a T cell receptor (beta chain) sequence with its context. This clonotype occurred many times. Its antigen is unknown. Base-call qualities are not available, and no considerably larger clone is one nucleotide away. The data were taken from a study of T cells in Graves' hyperthyroidism and ophthalmopathy (dated by TCRdb to about 2019). About the full investigation: Peripheral blood was collected at initial diagnosis, before any treatment. To identify distinguishing TCR V-J signatures, a discovery cohort of some 99 patients was used, comprising 40 to 45 with Graves' ophthalmopathy and some 60 with stable Graves' hyperthyroidism. Prospective prediction of ophthalmopathy was tested in an independent validation cohort consisting of fewer than 20 hyperthyroidism patients and 17 patients who later progressed to ophthalmopathy. The 100 or so discovery patients were randomly divided into training and test sets at a 7:3 ratio. Thyroid tissue and blood T-cell repertoires from six Graves' hyperthyroidism patients were also compared in the study. Following sampling, methimazole starting at 30 mg daily was given to hyperthyroidism patients, and high-dose intravenous methylprednisolone was given to ophthalmopathy patients. TCR Vbeta CDR3 sequencing of 140 or so peripheral blood samples (under 45 ophthalmopathy, approximately 80 hyperthyroidism and approximately 17 progressor patients) is reported in the paper.

The full study reports these points: Most expanded thyroid clonotypes (frequency above 0.001) were also detected in blood, suggesting blood repertoires may reflect thyroid immune responses. In validation, progression to ophthalmopathy was predicted by the model with around 71% sensitivity and 72% to 85% specificity, a median of 6.5 months before onset. A model built on a 13 V-J signature distinguished ophthalmopathy from stable hyperthyroidism, reaching 85% to 90% sensitivity and about 81% specificity in cross-validation and 80%/75% in testing. Sample size was not statistically predetermined, and investigators were not blinded to group allocation.

Cut back by 3 bases and 1 base, the V and J ends lie 9 bases apart. The CDR1 and CDR2 encoded by the germline V gene (reference sequence) are DFQATT and SNEGSKA. Including the terminal cysteine and phenylalanine, the CDR3 comprises 13 residues. The read is trimmed to its CDR3 DNA, 39 bases read in frame from base 1. TCR beta CDR3 regions were amplified from RNA transcripts. For the first round of RT-PCR on the TCR CDR3, the HTBI primer set was used together with the Qiagen OneStep RT-PCR kit. Libraries were constructed in a second round of multiplex PCR, after which size selection and purification were performed. Sequencing of the libraries was done on an Illumina HiSeq2000 using paired-end 100 bp reads. Per the source publication's procedure: SOAPnuke was used to process the raw data, throwing out any read that contained adapters or uncalled bases, had a mean Phred below 15, or lacked an exact constant-primer or identifier match. COPE v1.2.5 was used to merge high-quality paired reads, and clonotypes were defined as unique nucleotide sequences. MiTCR v1.1 was used to align clonotypes to the IMGT TRBV, TRBD and TRBJ reference segments. Analysis was restricted to V-J combinations with a frequency above 0.0001, which covered about 99% of repertoires. The TCS score was defined as the ratio of F50 (clonal expansion) to E x V (chaos), calculated using BLOSUM62-based TCRdist between CDR3 peptides within each V-J. Welch's t-statistics and random forest reduced roughly 530 V-J features to 13, which were used in a naive Bayes classifier (R e1071). TCRdb passed the public sequencing reads through fastp at Q25 and MiXCR, retaining productive beta sequences. Rows with one shared CDR3 protein collapse into an entry with the most common genes and DNA. It is TCRdb's table, rather than the study itself, that gives the V and J calls and clone size. The sample table lists hundreds of thousands of distinct CDR3 sequences, around 15% of them with a count of one. The ten biggest clones cover less than 4.5% of the sample.

Stable Graves' hyperthyroidism was defined as no progression to ophthalmopathy during 18 months of follow-up. Hyperthyroidism patients were newly diagnosed, with disease duration under 2 months, and aged 18 to 65 years. Patients with uncontrolled infections, other autoimmune diseases, pregnancy or lactation were excluded. Diagnoses were established on the basis of clinical symptoms, serum thyroxine and TRAb, thyroid ultrasound, and orbital computed tomography. PBMCs were isolated from 10 ml of fresh peripheral blood by Ficoll-Paque density gradient centrifugation. Total RNA was extracted with Trizol reagent, and quality was checked on an Agilent 2100 Bioanalyzer.

The chain is made from TRBV20-1 and TRBJ2-5; D gene: possibly TRBD1, on 7 matching bases. Sequencing was done on a sample of blood. The TCR originated in a woman aged 30 to 39 with Graves' hyperthyroidism. The nucleotides read TGCAGTGCTAGGCGGGACAGCCAAGAGACCCAGTACTTC. The encoded protein is CSARRDSQETQYF.